Presented here are 14 T cell receptor beta chains from one specimen sequenced in a study of blood T cell repertoires in COVID-19. The method was immunoSEQ multiplex PCR; TCRdb's version includes in-frame clones alone and lacks a portion of them. The sample consists of approximately 200,000 clones, approximately 85% of them appearing once. The sample consisted of peripheral blood. Source of these receptors: a human donor with active or convalescent COVID-19. The donor label of this sample is uncertain.

The chain combines TRBV28 with TRBJ2-3; 11 bases are a match to TRBD2. Per germline, CDR1 MDHEN and CDR2 SYDVKM. The CDR3 totals 20 residues. With V trimmed by 6 bases and J by 0 bases, 17 bases remained unmatched. CDR3 sequence reads: CASSPGGRLAGGNSTDTQYF. In nucleotides, the CDR3 is TGTGCCAGCAGCCCCGGGGGGAGGCTAGCGGGGGGCAATAGCACAGATACGCAGTATTTT.

The CDR3: CASSHPGAYEGGDEQFF. DNA of the CDR3: TGCGCCAGCAGCCACCCCGGGGCGTACGAGGGCGGGGATGAGCAGTTCTTC. V usage is TRBV4-1 and J usage is TRBJ2-1, with a possible D match to TRBD2 (6 bases). The V end lost 3 bases, the J end lost 8 bases, and 23 bases lay between the germline ends. CDR3 size: 17 residues. The germline V gene encodes CDR1 MGHRA and CDR2 YSYEKL.

The rearrangement links TRBV20-1 to TRBJ2-3; a weak D match, TRBD1 (5 bases). CDR3 length: 11 residues. Germline V lookup: CDR1 DFQATT, CDR2 SNEGSKA (reference sequence). Trimming left V 8 bases short and J 5 bases short, with 11 bases between. Written as DNA, the CDR3 is TGCAGTAGGGGAAGGGAAGATACGCAGTATTTT. This codes for CSRGREDTQYF.

The DNA of the CDR3 is TGCAGCGTGCCCTCAAGCGAGGGCGATACGCAGTATTTT. This gives the protein CSVPSSEGDTQYF. The V gene is TRBV29-1, the J gene TRBJ2-3; TRBD2 is a possible D gene (5 bases). V was clipped by 6 bases and J by 6 bases, with 16 bases between them. CDR1 SQVTM and CDR2 ANQGSEA come from the germline V gene. This CDR3 comprises 13 residues.

V and J are TRBV4-1 and TRBJ2-1; 13 bases fit TRBD2. V lost 2 bases, J lost 7 bases, and 8 bases stayed unmatched. CDR3 size: 17 residues. Germline CDR1 reads MGHRA; CDR2 reads YSYEKL. This chain's CDR3 is CASSQLLTSGGINEQFF. The DNA of the CDR3 is TGCGCCAGCAGCCAACTCCTGACTAGCGGGGGGATTAATGAGCAGTTCTTC.

This clone has a single count. The rearrangement joins TRBV3-1 (or the pseudogene TRBV3-2) to TRBJ2-3, with 8 bases aligning to TRBD2. This CDR3 has 19 residues. V lost 3 bases to trimming and J lost 0 bases; unmatched junction nucleotides: 14. Germline V lookup: CDR1 LGHDT, CDR2 YNNKEL (reference sequence). The CDR3 here is CASSHRRRTSTFSTDTQYF. CDR3 DNA: TGTGCCAGCAGCCATCGACGGCGGACTAGCACGTTTAGCACAGATACGCAGTATTTT.

The rearrangement links TRBV19 to TRBJ2-2; 7 bases are a match to TRBD2. CDR3 length: 14 amino acids. The J segment lost 4 bases and the V segment lost 4 bases, leaving 3 bases of the junction unmatched. Germline V gives CDR1 LNHDA, CDR2 SQIVND (reference sequence). The DNA for the CDR3 is TGTGCCAGTAGTAGACTAGCAGGCACCGGGGAGCTGTTTTTT. Amino acids: CASSRLAGTGELFF. Based on the CDR3 plus reference TRBV19 and TRBJ2-2, the full variable domain is DGGITQSPKYLFRKEGQNVTLSCEQNLNHDAMYWYRQDPGQGLRLIYYSQIVNDFQKGDIAEGYSVSREKKESFPLTVTSAQKNPTAFYLCASSRLAGTGELFFGEGSRLTVL.

The rearrangement links TRBV27 to TRBJ2-7; D remains unclear. The CDR3 is 13 amino acids. V dropped 3 bases and J dropped 1 base, with 7 bases sitting between them. The germline V gene has CDR1 MNHEY and CDR2 SMNVEV (reference sequence). The chain's CDR3 is CASSLESSYEQYF. DNA for the CDR3: TGTGCCAGCAGTTTGGAGTCTTCCTACGAGCAGTACTTC.

The V and J genes are TRBV3-1 (or the pseudogene TRBV3-2) and TRBJ2-1; possibly TRBD2 for D (6 bases). The V gene's germline CDR1 is LGHDT and CDR2 YNNKEL (reference sequence). V was shortened by 0 bases and J by 7 bases, with 13 bases between the two germline ends. The CDR3 has 15 amino acids. The CDR3 DNA sequence: TGTGCCAGCAGCCAAGAGACTGGGGCGGGGAATGAGCAGTTCTTC. Protein sequence: CASSQETGAGNEQFF.

This clone was seen only once. The chain recombines TRBV9 with TRBJ1-2, with D possibly being TRBD1 (6 bases). Germline loops: CDR1 SGDLS, CDR2 YYNGEE. V was clipped by 1 base and J by 8 bases, with 12 bases between them. This CDR3 has 13 amino acids. The CDR3 bases are TGTGCCAGCAGCGTAAACCCAGGGGACGGCTACACCTTC. It specifies CASSVNPGDGYTF.

This CDR3 is CASSYGAGGFQYF. The CDR3 bases are TGTGCCAGCAGTTACGGGGCGGGGGGATTCCAGTATTTT. J is TRBJ2-3 and V is TRBV6-5, with 8 bases identical to TRBD2. Germline CDR1 reads MNHEY; CDR2 reads SVGAGI. The trim removed 2 bases at V and 12 bases at J, leaving 7 bases unmatched. The CDR3 spans 13 residues.

The rearrangement joins TRBV6-6 to TRBJ2-1, with 10 bases identical to TRBD1. CDR3 length equals 15 residues. Trimming cost V 8 bases and J 3 bases; bases outside gene matches: 7. Germline-derived CDR1 and CDR2 are MNHNY and SVGAGI (reference sequence). The CDR3 coding sequence is TGTGCCAGCTGTAGGACAGGGGGAAACTACAATGAGCAGTTCTTC. This encodes CASCRTGGNYNEQFF.

The chain combines TRBV19 with TRBJ2-7; 7 nucleotides align to TRBD1. Per the germline V gene, CDR1 is LNHDA and CDR2 is SQIVND (reference sequence). V shed 4 bases, J shed 3 bases, and the junction held 9 bases outside the gene matches. The CDR3 spans 15 residues. The DNA of the CDR3 is TGTGCCAGTAGTAATAGTTGGGCAGGGGGCTACGAGCAGTACTTC. Its translation is CASSNSWAGGYEQYF.

This rearrangement joins TRBV9 to TRBJ2-2, with D maybe TRBD2 (6 bases). V was trimmed by 3 bases and J by 7 bases, leaving 19 bases between them. Germline lookup yields CDR1 SGDLS and CDR2 YYNGEE. This CDR3 contains 16 residues. CDR3 bases: TGTGCCAGCAGCGCAGAGTCCCGGGACTGGGGCGGGGAGCTGTTTTTT. This translates into CASSAESRDWGGELFF.